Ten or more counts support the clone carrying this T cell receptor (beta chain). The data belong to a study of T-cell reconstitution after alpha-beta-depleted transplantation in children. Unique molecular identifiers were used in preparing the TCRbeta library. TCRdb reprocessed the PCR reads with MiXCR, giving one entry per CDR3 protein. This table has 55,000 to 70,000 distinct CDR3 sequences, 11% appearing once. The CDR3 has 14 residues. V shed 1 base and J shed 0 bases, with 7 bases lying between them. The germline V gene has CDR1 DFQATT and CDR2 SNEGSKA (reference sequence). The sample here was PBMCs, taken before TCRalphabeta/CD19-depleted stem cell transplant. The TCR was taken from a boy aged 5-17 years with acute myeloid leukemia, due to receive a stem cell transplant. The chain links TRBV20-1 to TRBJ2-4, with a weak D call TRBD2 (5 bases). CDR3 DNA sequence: TGCAGTGCTAGAGGGGAGATAGCCAAAAACATTCAGTACTTC. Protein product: CSARGEIAKNIQYF.